Described below is a single T cell receptor beta chain sequence and its context. The antigen is unknown. The CDR3 covers 14 residues. Trimming shortened V by 4 bases and J by 2 bases, and 12 bases separated the two germline ends. From germline, CDR1 is SGHRS and CDR2 YFSETQ. The entry originates in a study of vaccination and CD4 T cells after COVID-19. At the level of the study: There were six male and four female convalescents, and two of them were Hispanic. General study points: When vaccine-specific clones from convalescent patients were examined, 304 of 307 were spike mono-reactive. The median SARS-CoV-2-reactive clonotype number increased from about 20 to 38, without statistical significance.

Cultured CD4+ T cell DNA underwent sequencing with the Oncomine TCR Beta short-read assay. TCRdb re-called the PCR reads with MiXCR, one entry per CDR3 protein. The sample has roughly 14,000 distinct CDR3 sequences, roughly 49% seen once; the top ten hold about 16%. The treatment is: approximately 9-day PBMC culture with coronavirus spike peptide pools or control peptides (ViraFEST assay). Peptide pools at 8 to 10 ug/ml, together with roughly 9.1 IU/ml IL-2, were added to cultures of 1.5 million to 2.5 million PBMCs per well. V and J are TRBV5-1 and TRBJ1-1, with D possibly being TRBD1 (6 bases). The TCR comes from a human donor who had recovered from COVID-19. Sequenced material: CD4+ T cells from blood, cultured in vitro, taken before SARS-CoV-2 vaccination. CDR3 amino acids: CASSPPGVNTEAFF. DNA of the CDR3: TGCGCCAGCAGCCCGCCAGGGGTAAACACTGAAGCTTTCTTT.